These 13 T cell receptor beta chains share one sample of origin, sequenced in a study of blood T cell repertoires in COVID-19. Data came from immunoSEQ multiplex PCR; TCRdb stores just in-frame clones and leaves some out. The data show 310,000 or so clones, with approximately 93% seen just once and 2.2% held by the top ten. Source material: peripheral blood. The receptors stem from a woman under 40 with COVID-19, enrolled during active disease.

Points on this clone: The germline gene is not matched at one end of the junction; a read error may be the cause. The chain links TRBV19 to TRBJ1-1; D ambiguous. Germline loops: CDR1 LNHDA, CDR2 SQIVND (reference sequence). CDR3 length: 15 amino acids. The CDR3 spells CASSILHTPNAEAFF. Written as DNA, the CDR3 is TGTGCCAGTAGTATATTGCACACCCCGAACGCTGAAGCTTTCTTT.

This chain uses TRBV29-1 with TRBJ1-1; 7 bases align to TRBD1. CDR3 length equals 11 residues. The V gene end was trimmed by 4 bases and the J gene end by 5 bases; junction bases not matched to a gene: 1. Germline V gives CDR1 SQVTM, CDR2 ANQGSEA. The CDR3 DNA reads TGCAGCGTTGTACAGGGGACTGAAGCTTTCTTT. It encodes CSVVQGTEAFF.

This clone came up a few times. Other DNA variants within this sample encode the same CDR3. The V and J genes are TRBV28 and TRBJ2-7; TRBD2 agrees at 9 bases. CDR1 is MDHEN and CDR2 is SYDVKM in the germline V gene. J was trimmed by 2 bases and V by 6 bases; bases with no gene match: 5. The CDR3 is 14 amino acids. The CDR3 DNA reads as TGTGCCAGCAGCCGACTAGCGGTTACCTACGAGCAGTACTTC. This codes for CASSRLAVTYEQYF.

The rearrangement uses TRBV11-2 and TRBJ2-5; maybe TRBD2 (6 bases). The CDR3 covers 15 residues. Germline V gene sequence: CDR1 SGHAT, CDR2 FQNNGV. V lost 0 bases to trimming and J lost 4 bases, with 12 bases between them. The CDR3 here is CASSLDTGRRETQYF. The CDR3 DNA sequence: TGTGCCAGCAGCTTAGATACTGGGAGGCGAGAGACCCAGTACTTC.

The rearrangement joins TRBV7-8 to TRBJ1-5, with a possible D match to TRBD1 (6 bases). CDR3 size: 15 residues. Germline V CDR1 and CDR2: SGHVS, FQNEAQ. V shed 5 bases and J shed 6 bases, with 17 bases lying between them. The CDR3 is CASSAEGGVGQPQHF. The CDR3 DNA reads TGTGCCAGCAGCGCCGAGGGGGGGGTCGGTCAGCCCCAGCATTTT.

This chain connects TRBV7-2 to TRBJ1-1; unclear D gene. The V and J ends lost 1 base and 1 base respectively, with 7 bases between them. Germline V gene sequence: CDR1 SGHTA, CDR2 FQGNSA. This CDR3 spans 14 amino acids. CDR3 in amino acids: CASSLVPGNTEAFF. Written as DNA, the CDR3 is TGTGCCAGCAGCTTAGTTCCGGGGAACACTGAAGCTTTCTTT. Looking up the rest from reference TRBV7-2 and TRBJ1-1 gives the full variable domain: GAGVSQSPSNKVTEKGKDVELRCDPISGHTALYWYRQSLGQGLEFLIYFQGNSAPDKSGLPSDRFSAERTGGSVSTLTIQRTQQEDSAVYLCASSLVPGNTEAFFGQGTRLTVV.

The gene calls are TRBV18 and TRBJ1-2, with a weak D call TRBD1 (5 bases). The CDR3 sequence is 17 residues long. The ends were cut back, 2 bases at V and 3 bases at J, with 19 bases in the middle. In germline, CDR1 is KGHSH, CDR2 LQKENI. The CDR3 region is CASSPSGSLRGDYGYTF. The DNA of the CDR3 is TGTGCCAGCTCACCATCAGGATCGCTCCGGGGGGACTATGGCTACACCTTC.

The chain recombines TRBV7-9 with TRBJ2-6; TRBD1 matches 7 bases. The germline V gene encodes CDR1 SEHNR and CDR2 FQNEAQ (reference sequence). V lost 1 base and J lost 2; bases outside the gene matches: 5. This CDR3 region has 17 residues. Here the CDR3 reads CASSLGYRGPGANVLTF. The CDR3 DNA is TGTGCCAGCAGCTTAGGATACAGGGGACCTGGGGCCAACGTCCTGACTTTC.

The gene calls are TRBV10-3 and TRBJ2-3; the match to TRBD2 covers 11 bases. Unmatched junction bases numbered 5, after V lost 7 bases and J lost 2 bases. CDR3 length equals 15 residues. CDR1 is ENHRY and CDR2 is SYGVKD in the germline V gene. CDR3 sequence (DNA): TGTGCCATCATGAAGGGACTAGCGGCCACAGATACGCAGTATTTT. This sequence encodes CAIMKGLAATDTQYF.

J is TRBJ2-7 and V is TRBV29-1; the D gene is possibly TRBD2 (6 bases). V lost 5 bases, J lost 2 bases, and 13 bases lay in between. This CDR3 is built from 13 residues. The germline V gene encodes CDR1 SQVTM and CDR2 ANQGSEA. The CDR3 loop reads CSVKPAGPYEQYF. The CDR3 nucleotides are TGCAGCGTTAAGCCGGCGGGACCCTACGAGCAGTACTTC.

This sequence joins TRBV7-8 and TRBJ1-5; 9 nucleotides line up with TRBD1. The CDR3 has 15 residues. V lost 2 bases to trimming and J lost 6 bases; unmatched junction nucleotides: 5. Germline V CDR1 and CDR2: SGHVS, FQNEAQ. CDR3 protein: CASSLRTGATQPQHF. The CDR3 DNA is TGTGCCAGCAGCTTACGGACAGGGGCGACTCAGCCCCAGCATTTT.

V is TRBV29-1 and J is TRBJ1-1; 9 positions match TRBD1. Germline V gene data show CDR1 as SQVTM and CDR2 as ANQGSEA. The junction had 2 bases not matched to a gene; V was cut back by 6 bases and J by 0 bases. The CDR3 is made up of 13 amino acids. CDR3 region: CSVRDRVNTEAFF. Written as DNA, the CDR3 is TGCAGCGTAAGGGACAGGGTGAACACTGAAGCTTTCTTT.

V usage is TRBV7-9 and J usage is TRBJ2-5; 7 nucleotides match TRBD1. This CDR3 has 13 amino acids. V trimming: 1 base; J trimming: 14 bases; junction bases outside the gene matches: 10. Germline assignment: CDR1 SEHNR and CDR2 FQNEAQ (reference sequence). The CDR3 reads CASSLVVSGQRYF. For the CDR3, the DNA is TGTGCCAGCAGCTTAGTAGTATCGGGACAGCGATACTTC.